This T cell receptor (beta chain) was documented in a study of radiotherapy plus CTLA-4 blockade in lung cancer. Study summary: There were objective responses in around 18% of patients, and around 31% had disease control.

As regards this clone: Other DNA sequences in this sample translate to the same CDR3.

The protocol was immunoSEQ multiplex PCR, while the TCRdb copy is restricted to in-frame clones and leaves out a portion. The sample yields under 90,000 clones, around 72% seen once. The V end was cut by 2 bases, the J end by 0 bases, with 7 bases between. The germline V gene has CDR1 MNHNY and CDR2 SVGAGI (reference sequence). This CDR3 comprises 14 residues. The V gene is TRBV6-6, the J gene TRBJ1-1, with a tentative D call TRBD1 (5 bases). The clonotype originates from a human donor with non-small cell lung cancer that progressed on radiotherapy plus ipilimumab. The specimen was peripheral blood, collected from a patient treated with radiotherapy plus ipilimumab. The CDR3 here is CASSYGGLNTEAFF. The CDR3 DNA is TGTGCCAGCAGTTACGGGGGATTGAACACTGAAGCTTTCTTT.